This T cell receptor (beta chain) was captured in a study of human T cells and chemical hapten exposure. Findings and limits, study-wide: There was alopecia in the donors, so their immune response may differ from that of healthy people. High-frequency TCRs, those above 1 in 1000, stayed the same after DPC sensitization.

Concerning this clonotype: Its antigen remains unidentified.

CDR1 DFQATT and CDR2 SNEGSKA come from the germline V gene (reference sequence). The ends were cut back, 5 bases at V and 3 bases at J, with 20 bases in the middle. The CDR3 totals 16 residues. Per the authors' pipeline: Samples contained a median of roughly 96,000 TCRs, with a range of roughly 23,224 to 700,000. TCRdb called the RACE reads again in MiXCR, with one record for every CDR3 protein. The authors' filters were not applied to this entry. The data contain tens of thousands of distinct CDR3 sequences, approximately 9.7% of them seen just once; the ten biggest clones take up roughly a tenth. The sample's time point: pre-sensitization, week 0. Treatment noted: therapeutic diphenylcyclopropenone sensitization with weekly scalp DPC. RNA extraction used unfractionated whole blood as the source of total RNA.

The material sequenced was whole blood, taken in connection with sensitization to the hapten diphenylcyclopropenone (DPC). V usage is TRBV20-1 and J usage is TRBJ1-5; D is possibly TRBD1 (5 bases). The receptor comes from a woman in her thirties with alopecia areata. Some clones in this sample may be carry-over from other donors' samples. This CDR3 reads CSAPKDSPLFNQPQHF. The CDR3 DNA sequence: TGCAGTGCTCCGAAAGACAGCCCCCTCTTCAATCAGCCCCAGCATTTT.